Listed below are T cell receptor beta chains from one sample, sequenced in a study of T cells in localized non-small cell lung cancer. The method was immunoSEQ multiplex PCR; TCRdb's version includes in-frame clones alone and lacks a portion of them. The sample carries 23,000 or so clones, approximately 87% recorded once. Specimen: peripheral blood, collected before any cancer treatment. The receptors here all came from a woman aged 40-69 years with stage I lung adenocarcinoma. Each CDR3 is given with its conserved first and last residue. The D gene is left open where the match is weak. Clone size is shown for a subset of rows, as once, few, many or a class of expanded clone.

TRBJ1-5 NA NA TRBV6-5 CASRPGRVSNQPQHF TGTGCCAGCAGACCGGGACGCGTTAGCAATCAGCCCCAGCATTTT
TRBJ2-7 NA NA TRBV29-1 CSVAGSSYEQYF TGCAGCGTCGCAGGGAGCTCCTACGAGCAGTACTTC
TRBJ2-5 NA NA TRBV10-1 CASSDRGGEETQYF TGCGCCAGCAGTGATCGGGGAGGTGAAGAGACCCAGTACTTC
TRBJ2-1 TRBD1 NA TRBV5-4 CASSLVGQYNEQFF TGTGCCAGCAGCTTGGTGGGACAGTACAATGAGCAGTTCTTC
TRBJ1-5 NA few TRBV9 CASSRDNNQPQHF TGTGCCAGCAGCCGGGACAACAATCAGCCCCAGCATTTT
TRBJ2-2 NA few TRBV4-3 CASSQDTGNTGELFF TGCGCCAGCAGCCAAGACACGGGGAACACCGGGGAGCTGTTTTTT
TRBJ2-1 TRBD2 NA TRBV12-5 CASGIGGALHPPDEQFF TGTGCTAGTGGTATCGGGGGGGCCTTGCACCCACCCGATGAGCAGTTCTTC
TRBJ1-1 NA NA TRBV6-5 CASSYSGREAFF TGTGCCAGCAGTTACTCGGGCAGGGAAGCTTTCTTT
TRBJ2-3 NA NA TRBV7-2 CASSPYTHSTDTQYF TGTGCCAGCAGCCCCTACACTCATAGCACAGATACGCAGTATTTT
TRBJ2-1 TRBD2 few TRBV15 CATSSPGTSGGYDEQFF TGTGCCACCAGCAGCCCTGGGACTAGCGGGGGGTATGATGAGCAGTTCTTC